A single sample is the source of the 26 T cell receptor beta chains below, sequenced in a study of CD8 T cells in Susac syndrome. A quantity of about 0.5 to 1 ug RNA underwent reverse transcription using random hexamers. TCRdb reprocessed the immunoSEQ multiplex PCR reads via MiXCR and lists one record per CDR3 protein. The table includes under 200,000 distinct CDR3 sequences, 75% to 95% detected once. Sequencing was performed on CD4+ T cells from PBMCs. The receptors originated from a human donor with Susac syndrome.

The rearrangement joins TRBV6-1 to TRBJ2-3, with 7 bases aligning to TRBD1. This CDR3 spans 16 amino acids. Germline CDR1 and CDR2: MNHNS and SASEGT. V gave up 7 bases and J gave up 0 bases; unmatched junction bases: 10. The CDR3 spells CASIRRSGGSTDTQYF. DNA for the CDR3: TGTGCCAGCATAAGGAGATCAGGGGGAAGCACAGATACGCAGTATTTT.

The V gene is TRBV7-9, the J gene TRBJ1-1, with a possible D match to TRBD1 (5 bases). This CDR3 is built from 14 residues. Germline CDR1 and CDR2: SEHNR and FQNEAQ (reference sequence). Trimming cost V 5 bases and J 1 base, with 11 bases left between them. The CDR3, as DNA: TGTGCCAGCAGCCCACAGGATGCGAACACTGAAGCTTTCTTT. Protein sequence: CASSPQDANTEAFF.

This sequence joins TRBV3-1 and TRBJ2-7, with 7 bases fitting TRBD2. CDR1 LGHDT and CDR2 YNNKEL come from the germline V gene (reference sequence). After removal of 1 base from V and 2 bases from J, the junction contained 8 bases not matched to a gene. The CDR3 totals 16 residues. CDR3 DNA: TGTGCCAGCAGCCAAGGCTCGGGGGGTGGAACCTACGAGCAGTACTTC. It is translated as CASSQGSGGGTYEQYF.

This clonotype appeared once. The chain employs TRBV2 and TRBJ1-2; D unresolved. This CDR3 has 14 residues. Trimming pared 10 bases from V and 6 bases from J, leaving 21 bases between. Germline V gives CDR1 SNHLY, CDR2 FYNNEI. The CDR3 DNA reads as TGTGCCAAAAGGAGGGTGGGTACGACGAATGGCTACACCTTC. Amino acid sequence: CAKRRVGTTNGYTF. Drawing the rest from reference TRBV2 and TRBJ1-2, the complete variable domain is EPEVTQTPSHQVTQMGQEVILRCVPISNHLYFYWYRQILGQKVEFLVSFYNNEISEKSEIFDDQFSVERPDGSNFTLKIRSTKLEDSAMYFCAKRRVGTTNGYTFGSGTRLTVV.

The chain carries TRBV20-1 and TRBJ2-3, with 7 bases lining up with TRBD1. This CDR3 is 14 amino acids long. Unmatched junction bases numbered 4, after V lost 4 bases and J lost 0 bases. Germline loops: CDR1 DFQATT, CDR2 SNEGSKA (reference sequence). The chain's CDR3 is CSAIAGGSTDTQYF. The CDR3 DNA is TGCAGTGCTATCGCAGGGGGTAGCACAGATACGCAGTATTTT.

The CDR3 reads CATSDSTGSNEQFF. CDR3 nucleotides: TGTGCCACCAGTGATTCAACAGGGAGCAATGAGCAGTTCTTC. The rearrangement joins TRBV24-1 to TRBJ2-1; a possible D gene is TRBD1 (6 bases). Germline assignment: CDR1 KGHDR and CDR2 SFDVKD. This CDR3 is built from 14 residues. Trimming stripped 2 bases from V and 6 bases from J, with 10 bases between.

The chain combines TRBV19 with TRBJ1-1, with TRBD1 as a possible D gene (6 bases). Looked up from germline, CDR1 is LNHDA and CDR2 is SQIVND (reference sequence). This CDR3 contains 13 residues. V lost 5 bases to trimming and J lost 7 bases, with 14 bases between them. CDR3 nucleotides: TGTGCCAGTAGTGAGACAGGTATTGGTGAAGCTTTCTTT. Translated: CASSETGIGEAFF. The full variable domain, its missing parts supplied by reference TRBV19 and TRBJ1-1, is DGGITQSPKYLFRKEGQNVTLSCEQNLNHDAMYWYRQDPGQGLRLIYYSQIVNDFQKGDIAEGYSVSREKKESFPLTVTSAQKNPTAFYLCASSETGIGEAFFGQGTRLTVV.

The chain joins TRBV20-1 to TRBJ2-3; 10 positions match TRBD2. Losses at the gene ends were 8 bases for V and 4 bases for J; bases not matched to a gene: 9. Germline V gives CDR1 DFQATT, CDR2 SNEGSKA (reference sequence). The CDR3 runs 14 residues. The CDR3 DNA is TGCAGTAAAGAAGCGGGAGGGCCAGCAGATACGCAGTATTTT. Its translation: CSKEAGGPADTQYF.

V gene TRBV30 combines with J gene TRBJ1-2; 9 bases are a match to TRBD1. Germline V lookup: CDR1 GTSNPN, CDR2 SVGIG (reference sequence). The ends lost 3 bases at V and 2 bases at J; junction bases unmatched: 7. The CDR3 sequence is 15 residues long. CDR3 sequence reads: CAWSYAGTGNYGYTF. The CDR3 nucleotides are TGTGCCTGGAGCTACGCAGGGACAGGGAACTATGGCTACACCTTC.

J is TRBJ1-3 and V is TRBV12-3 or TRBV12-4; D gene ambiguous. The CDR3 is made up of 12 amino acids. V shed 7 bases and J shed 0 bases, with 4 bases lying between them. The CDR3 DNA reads TGTGCCAGCACCATCTCTGGAAACACCATATATTTT. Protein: CASTISGNTIYF.

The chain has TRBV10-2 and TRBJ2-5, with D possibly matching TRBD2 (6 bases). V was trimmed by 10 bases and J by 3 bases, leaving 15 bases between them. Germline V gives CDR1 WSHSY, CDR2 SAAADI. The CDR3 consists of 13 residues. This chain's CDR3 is CATSGSGKETQYF. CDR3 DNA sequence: TGCGCCACCAGCGGTAGCGGAAAAGAGACCCAGTACTTC.

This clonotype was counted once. This chain's CDR3 is CASSPALAGGSYEQYF. DNA of the CDR3: TGTGCCAGCAGCCCCGCCCTAGCGGGGGGCTCCTACGAGCAGTACTTC. The genes are TRBV6-1 and TRBJ2-7; 11 positions agree with TRBD2. This CDR3 is built from 16 residues. CDR1 is MNHNS, CDR2 SASEGT, per germline. V was clipped by 6 bases and J by 0 bases; unmatched bases: 7.

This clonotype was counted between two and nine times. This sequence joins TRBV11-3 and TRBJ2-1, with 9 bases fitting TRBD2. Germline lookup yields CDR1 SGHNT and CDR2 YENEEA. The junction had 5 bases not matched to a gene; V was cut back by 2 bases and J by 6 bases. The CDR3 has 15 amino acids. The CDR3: CASSLHLAGTNEQFF. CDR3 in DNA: TGTGCCAGCAGCTTACATCTAGCGGGGACCAATGAGCAGTTCTTC.

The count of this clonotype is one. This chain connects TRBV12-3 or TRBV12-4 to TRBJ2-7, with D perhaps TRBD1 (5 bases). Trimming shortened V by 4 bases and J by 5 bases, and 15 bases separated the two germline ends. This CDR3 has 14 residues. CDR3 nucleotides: TGTGCCAGCAGTTCTGGTCAGGGATTCCACGAGCAGTACTTC. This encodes CASSSGQGFHEQYF.

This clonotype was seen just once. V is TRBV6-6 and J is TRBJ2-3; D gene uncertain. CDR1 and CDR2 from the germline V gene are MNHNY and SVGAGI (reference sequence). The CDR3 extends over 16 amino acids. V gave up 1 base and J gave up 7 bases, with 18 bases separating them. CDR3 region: CASSYYPGPSSNTQYF. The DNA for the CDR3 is TGTGCCAGCAGTTACTACCCCGGGCCGAGCTCGAATACGCAGTATTTT.

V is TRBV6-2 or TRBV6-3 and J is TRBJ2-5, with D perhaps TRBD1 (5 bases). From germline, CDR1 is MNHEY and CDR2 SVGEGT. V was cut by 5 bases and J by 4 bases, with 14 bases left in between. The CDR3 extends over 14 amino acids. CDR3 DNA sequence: TGTGCCAGCAGTACGGCGGCAGGGTTAGAGACCCAGTACTTC. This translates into CASSTAAGLETQYF.

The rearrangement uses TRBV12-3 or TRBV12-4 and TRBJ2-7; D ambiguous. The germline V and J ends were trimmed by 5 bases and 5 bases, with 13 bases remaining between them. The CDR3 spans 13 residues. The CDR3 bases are TGTGCCAGCAGTCCGAACCAGATAAACGAGCAGTACTTC. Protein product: CASSPNQINEQYF.

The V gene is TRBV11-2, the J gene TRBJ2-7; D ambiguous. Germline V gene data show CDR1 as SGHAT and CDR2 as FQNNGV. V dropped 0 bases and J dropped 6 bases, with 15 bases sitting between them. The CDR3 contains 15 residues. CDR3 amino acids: CASSLEGTLPSEQYF. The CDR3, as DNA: TGTGCCAGCAGCTTAGAGGGAACTCTCCCTTCCGAGCAGTACTTC. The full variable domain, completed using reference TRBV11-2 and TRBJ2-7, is EAGVAQSPRYKIIEKRQSVAFWCNPISGHATLYWYQQILGQGPKLLIQFQNNGVVDDSQLPKDRFSAERLKGVDSTLKIQPAKLEDSAVYLCASSLEGTLPSEQYFGPGTRLTVT.

The CDR3 region has the DNA TGTGCCAGCAGTTCCGGACAGGGCGAGCAGTACTTC. This codes for CASSSGQGEQYF. This chain links TRBV12-3 or TRBV12-4 with TRBJ2-7; 8 bases fit TRBD1. The CDR3 has 12 amino acids. V gave up 4 bases and J gave up 6 bases; unmatched junction bases: 2.

Here the CDR3 reads CASHGQGAGNQPQHF. CDR3 DNA: TGTGCCAGCCACGGACAGGGGGCTGGCAATCAGCCCCAGCATTTT. The V call is TRBV19, the J call TRBJ1-5; 11 positions agree with TRBD1. There are 15 residues in the CDR3. The germline CDR1 and CDR2 sequences are LNHDA and SQIVND (reference sequence). The junction had 6 bases not matched to a gene; V was cut back by 9 bases and J by 2 bases.

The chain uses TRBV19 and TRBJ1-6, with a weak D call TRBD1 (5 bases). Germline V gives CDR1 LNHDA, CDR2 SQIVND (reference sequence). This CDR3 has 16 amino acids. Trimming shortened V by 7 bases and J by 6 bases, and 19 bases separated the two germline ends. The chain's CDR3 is CASTGRTPMINSPLHF. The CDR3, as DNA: TGTGCCAGTACGGGTCGGACACCCATGATTAATTCACCCCTCCACTTT.

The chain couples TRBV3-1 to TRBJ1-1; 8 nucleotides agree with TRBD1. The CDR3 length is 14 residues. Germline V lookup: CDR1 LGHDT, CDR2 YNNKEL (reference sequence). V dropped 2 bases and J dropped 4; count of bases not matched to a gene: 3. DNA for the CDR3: TGTGCCAGCAGCCAACAGGGGGCGGCCACTGAAGCTTTCTTT. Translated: CASSQQGAATEAFF.

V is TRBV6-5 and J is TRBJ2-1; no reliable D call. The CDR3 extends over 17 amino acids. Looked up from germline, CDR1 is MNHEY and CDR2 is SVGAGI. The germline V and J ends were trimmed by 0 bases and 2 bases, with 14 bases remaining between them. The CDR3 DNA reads TGTGCCAGCAGTTACTCCTGGCGCACCCGTGCCTACAATGAGCAGTTCTTC. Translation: CASSYSWRTRAYNEQFF.

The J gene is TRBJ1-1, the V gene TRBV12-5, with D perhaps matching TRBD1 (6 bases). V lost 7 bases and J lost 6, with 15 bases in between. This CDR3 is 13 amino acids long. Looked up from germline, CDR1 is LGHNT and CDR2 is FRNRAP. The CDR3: CASVRGGGAEAFF. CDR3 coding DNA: TGTGCTAGTGTACGAGGGGGGGGCGCTGAAGCTTTCTTT.

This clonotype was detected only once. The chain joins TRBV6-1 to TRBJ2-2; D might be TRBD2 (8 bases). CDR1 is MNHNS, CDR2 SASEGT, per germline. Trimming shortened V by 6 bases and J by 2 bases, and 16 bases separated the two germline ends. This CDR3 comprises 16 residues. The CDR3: CASRTGGGSNTGELFF. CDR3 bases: TGTGCCAGCAGGACGGGAGGGGGCAGTAACACCGGGGAGCTGTTTTTT.

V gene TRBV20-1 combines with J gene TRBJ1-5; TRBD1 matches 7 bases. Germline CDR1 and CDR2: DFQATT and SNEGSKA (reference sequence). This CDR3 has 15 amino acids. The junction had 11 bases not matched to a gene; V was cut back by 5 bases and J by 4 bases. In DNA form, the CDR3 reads TGCAGTGCTCCCGGGACAGTAAGTTCGAATCAGCCCCAGCATTTT. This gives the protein CSAPGTVSSNQPQHF.